A selection of T cell receptor beta chains follows, all from one sample in a study of neoadjuvant anti-PD-1 for oral cavity cancer. Data came from immunoSEQ multiplex PCR; TCRdb stores just in-frame clones and leaves some out. This table has more than 13,000 clones, roughly 74% appearing once. Source: PBMCs, taken after nivolumab (anti-PD-1) treatment. These receptor sequences come from a person aged 35-79 years with oral cavity squamous cell carcinoma. The CDR3 runs from the conserved cysteine through the conserved F or W. The D gene is left open where the match is weak. Expanded clones are given a class, and other clones once, few, many or no size at all.

d_call j_call clone_size v_call cdr3_aa cdr3_nt
. TRBJ2-4 . TRBV6-6 CASSRGPDRYIQYF TGTGCCAGCAGCCGAGGGCCGGACAGATACATTCAGTACTTC
TRBD1 TRBJ1-5 few TRBV28 CASLETGPNQPQHF TGTGCCAGCTTGGAGACAGGGCCCAATCAGCCCCAGCATTTT
TRBD2 TRBJ2-1 . TRBV28 CASSLILAAYNEQFF TGTGCCAGCAGTTTAATCCTAGCGGCCTACAATGAGCAGTTCTTC
. TRBJ2-5 few TRBV10-1 CASSETAGGETQYF TGCGCCAGCAGTGAAACAGCCGGAGGGGAGACCCAGTACTTC
TRBD1 TRBJ1-3 . TRBV28 CASSLGQGAGNTIYF TGTGCCAGCAGTTTAGGACAGGGAGCTGGAAACACCATATATTTT
. TRBJ1-4 . TRBV7-8 CASSLGRHNEKLFF TGTGCCAGCAGCTTAGGACGGCATAATGAAAAACTGTTTTTT
. TRBJ1-4 . TRBV5-1 CASSRTRGGEKLFF TGCGCCAGCAGCCGGACCCGGGGGGGTGAAAAACTGTTTTTT
TRBD1 TRBJ2-6 . TRBV27 CASSLQGARSGANVLTF TGTGCCAGCAGTTTACAGGGGGCGCGGTCTGGGGCCAACGTCCTGACTTTC
TRBD2 TRBJ2-2 . TRBV2 CASTGEGTSNTGELFF TGTGCCAGCACGGGGGAGGGGACTAGCAACACCGGGGAGCTGTTTTTT
TRBD1 TRBJ1-1 . TRBV30 CAWGTGPGTEAFF TGTGCCTGGGGGACAGGGCCGGGGACTGAAGCTTTCTTT
TRBD1 TRBJ2-1 . TRBV7-9 CASSPTGDLYNEQFF TGTGCCAGCAGCCCGACAGGGGATTTGTACAATGAGCAGTTCTTC
TRBD2 TRBJ2-1 . TRBV5-1 CASSPMGRGGSSYNEQFF TGCGCCAGCAGCCCAATGGGTCGGGGGGGAAGCTCCTACAATGAGCAGTTCTTC
. TRBJ2-7 . TRBV19 CASSISPQGTYEQYF TGTGCCAGTAGTATTTCCCCCCAGGGGACCTACGAGCAGTACTTC
TRBD1 TRBJ2-3 . TRBV5-1 CASSSGQSTDTQYF TGCGCCAGCAGCTCGGGACAGAGCACAGATACGCAGTATTTT
. TRBJ1-1 once TRBV4-1 CASSQDSRGTEAFF TGCGCCAGCAGCCAAGATAGTAGGGGCACTGAAGCTTTCTTT
TRBD1 TRBJ1-1 . TRBV2 CASSRVGQGAGDTEAFF TGTGCCAGCAGCCGGGTGGGACAGGGGGCTGGGGACACTGAAGCTTTCTTT
. TRBJ1-4 . TRBV5-6 CASSLQGGEKLFF TGTGCCAGCAGCTTACAGGGTGGTGAAAAACTGTTTTTT
. TRBJ2-1 . TRBV9 CASSVELAVNEQFF TGTGCCAGCAGCGTAGAATTAGCGGTCAATGAGCAGTTCTTC
. TRBJ2-3 . TRBV10-2 CASTRGQADTQYF TGCGCCAGCACTCGGGGGCAAGCAGATACGCAGTATTTT
. TRBJ1-2 . TRBV27 CASSLKGKDYGYTF TGTGCCAGCAGTTTGAAGGGGAAGGACTATGGCTACACCTTC
. TRBJ2-7 . TRBV5-6 CASSLGPGATYEQYF TGTGCCAGCAGCTTGGGCCCAGGGGCCACCTACGAGCAGTACTTC
. TRBJ2-1 . TRBV6-5 CASSYAQGRQFF TGTGCCAGCAGTTACGCTCAGGGGCGGCAGTTCTTC
. TRBJ2-5 . TRBV28 CASSPVGRQQETQYF TGTGCCAGCAGTCCGGTTGGACGGCAACAAGAGACCCAGTACTTC
. TRBJ2-1 . TRBV20-1 CSAEQINEQFF TGCAGTGCAGAGCAAATCAATGAGCAGTTCTTC
. TRBJ1-6 . TRBV5-4 CASSQNTNSPLHF TGTGCCAGCAGCCAGAACACGAATTCACCCCTCCACTTT
TRBD2 TRBJ2-2 few TRBV10-3 CAIASGRSNTGELFF TGTGCCATAGCTAGCGGGAGGAGTAACACCGGGGAGCTGTTTTTT
. TRBJ1-1 . TRBV6-5 CAITAWMLAFF TGTGCCATCACGGCTTGGATGCTGGCTTTCTTT
TRBD1 TRBJ2-3 . TRBV7-9 CASSSTGQGSTDTQYF TGTGCCAGCAGCTCGACGGGACAGGGGAGCACAGATACGCAGTATTTT
TRBD2 TRBJ2-1 . TRBV11-2 CASSLTSGVYNEQFF TGTGCCAGCAGCCTTACTAGCGGAGTATACAATGAGCAGTTCTTC
. TRBJ1-5 . TRBV12-5 CASAQEAGAQHF TGTGCTAGTGCCCAGGAGGCTGGAGCCCAGCATTTT
TRBD1 TRBJ2-4 . TRBV19 CASKAWTGGQNIQYF TGTGCCAGTAAGGCCTGGACAGGGGGACAAAACATTCAGTACTTC
TRBD2 TRBJ2-3 . TRBV19 CASCRLAGGLTDTQYF TGTGCCAGTTGCAGACTAGCGGGAGGACTCACAGATACGCAGTATTTT
. TRBJ1-1 . TRBV19 CAIQGLGNTEAFF TGTGCCATACAGGGTTTGGGGAACACTGAAGCTTTCTTT
. TRBJ2-1 . TRBV14 CASSRVQGPDNEQFF TGTGCCAGCAGCCGTGTCCAGGGACCCGATAATGAGCAGTTCTTC
TRBD2 TRBJ2-3 . TRBV5-4 CASSLVLKAGGVDTQYF TGTGCCAGCAGCTTGGTTCTGAAAGCGGGAGGAGTAGATACGCAGTATTTT
. TRBJ2-2 once TRBV6-1 CASSEVGKNTGELFF TGTGCCAGCAGTGAAGTAGGGAAGAACACCGGGGAGCTGTTTTTT
. TRBJ2-2 . TRBV28 CASSLRVGELFF TGTGCCAGCAGTTTGAGGGTGGGGGAGCTGTTTTTT
. TRBJ2-1 . TRBV7-3 CASSLTGRDEQFF TGTGCCAGCAGCTTGACAGGGAGGGATGAGCAGTTCTTC
. TRBJ1-5 . TRBV30 CAWSVLGARGQPQHF TGTGCCTGGAGTGTATTAGGGGCGCGGGGACAGCCCCAGCATTTT
. TRBJ2-1 . TRBV9 CASSAGTEQFF TGTGCCAGCAGCGCAGGGACAGAGCAGTTCTTC
. TRBJ1-1 . TRBV6-1 CASSEGLLSTEAFF TGTGCCAGCAGTGAGGGGCTGCTGAGCACTGAAGCTTTCTTT
. TRBJ2-4 few TRBV11-2 CASGGLGKNIQYF TGTGCCAGCGGTGGACTCGGCAAAAACATTCAGTACTTC
. TRBJ2-2 . TRBV27 CASSLLSTGELFF TGTGCCAGCAGTTTATTGTCCACCGGGGAGCTGTTTTTT
. TRBJ2-7 . TRBV2 CASMLGFPEQYF TGTGCCAGCATGCTTGGGTTCCCCGAGCAGTACTTC
. TRBJ2-7 . TRBV5-1 CASSEGSSYEQYF TGCGCCAGCAGCGAGGGGAGCTCCTACGAGCAGTACTTC
. TRBJ2-7 . TRBV19 CASSIFQGSYEQYF TGTGCCAGTAGTATTTTCCAGGGTTCCTACGAGCAGTACTTC
. TRBJ2-1 . TRBV6-1 CASSVTVSYNEQFF TGTGCCAGCAGTGTGACAGTTTCCTACAATGAGCAGTTCTTC
. TRBJ1-5 few TRBV19 CASSILGDLYQPQHF TGTGCCAGTAGTATTTTGGGAGACCTATATCAGCCCCAGCATTTT
. TRBJ1-1 . TRBV30 CAWTDYLRIRAEAFF TGTGCCTGGACGGACTACCTCCGAATTAGGGCTGAAGCTTTCTTT
. TRBJ1-2 . TRBV30 CAWSVQGVGGYTF TGTGCCTGGAGTGTACAAGGGGTCGGTGGCTACACCTTC
TRBD1 TRBJ1-2 . TRBV27 CASSARGFYGYTF TGTGCCAGCAGTGCCAGGGGGTTCTATGGCTACACCTTC
. TRBJ1-5 . TRBV4-1 CASSQWAWVEQPQHF TGCGCCAGCAGCCAATGGGCGTGGGTAGAGCAGCCCCAGCATTTT
. TRBJ2-3 . TRBV5-1 CATSWQGTDTQYF TGCGCCACCTCATGGCAGGGCACAGATACGCAGTATTTT
. TRBJ1-2 . TRBV6-5 CASSYGGGGLYGYTF TGTGCCAGCAGTTACGGAGGGGGGGGACTCTATGGCTACACCTTC
TRBD2 TRBJ2-1 . TRBV10-3 CATQGGTRPNEQFF TGTGCCACCCAGGGAGGGACTAGGCCCAATGAGCAGTTCTTC